This is a list of T cell receptor beta chains from one sample in a study of blood T cell repertoires in COVID-19. TCRdb's table, derived via immunoSEQ multiplex PCR, lists solely in-frame clones and lacks some. The table has fewer than 300,000 clones, 88% seen once; the top ten hold around 0.8%. Sequencing used peripheral blood. These receptors all come from a woman under 40 with acute or convalescent COVID-19. CDR3s include the opening cysteine and the closing phenylalanine or tryptophan. A D gene is named only where the DNA matches it firmly. Clone size, where shown, is once, few, many, or a class for clones that have expanded.

D: .
size: .
V: TRBV7-9
length: 15
J: TRBJ2-1
DNA: TGTGCCAGCAGCCCCAGCGAAACGGCACACAATGAGCAGTTCTTC
CDR3: CASSPSETAHNEQFF

D: .
size: .
V: TRBV21-1
length: 16
J: TRBJ1-4
DNA: TGTGCCAGCAGCAATCCCGACAGGGGGTTTTTTGAAAAACTGTTTTTT
CDR3: CASSNPDRGFFEKLFF

D: TRBD2
size: .
V: TRBV7-2
length: 13
J: TRBJ2-7
DNA: TGTGCCAGCGCCAGGACTAGCTCCTACGAGCAGTACTTC
CDR3: CASARTSSYEQYF

D: TRBD2
size: few
V: TRBV20-1
length: 13
J: TRBJ2-5
DNA: TGCAGTGCTAGTGTAGCGGGTGGAGAGACCCAGTACTTC
CDR3: CSASVAGGETQYF

D: TRBD1
size: .
V: TRBV5-1
length: 13
J: TRBJ2-2
DNA: TGCGCCAGCAGCTTGGCCGGGCAGGGGGATTTTCATTTT
CDR3: CASSLAGQGDFHF

D: .
size: few
V: TRBV3-1/TRBV3-2
length: 12
J: TRBJ1-5
DNA: TGTGCCACGGGGGATCGCAATCAGCCCCAGCATTTT
CDR3: CATGDRNQPQHF

D: .
size: .
V: TRBV6-5
length: 14
J: TRBJ2-3
DNA: TGTGCCAGCAGCCAAACCACGACAGGTGATACGCAGTATTTT
CDR3: CASSQTTTGDTQYF

D: .
size: once
V: TRBV2
length: 14
J: TRBJ2-3
DNA: TGTGCCAGCAAAGAACGCGGGAGCACAGATACGCAGTATTTT
CDR3: CASKERGSTDTQYF

D: .
size: .
V: TRBV12-5
length: 13
J: TRBJ1-4
DNA: TGTGCTAGTGGAACCCAGGGGTCTGAAAAACTGTTTTTT
CDR3: CASGTQGSEKLFF

D: TRBD1
size: once
V: TRBV9
length: 19
J: TRBJ2-2
DNA: TGTGCCAGCAGCCCGAATACCGGGACAGGCCCTTTTAGCACCGGGGAGCTGTTTTTT
CDR3: CASSPNTGTGPFSTGELFF

D: TRBD1
size: .
V: TRBV19
length: 22
J: TRBJ2-2
DNA: TGTGCCAGTAGTATAGATCGGAATATAGAGGGGATGAACAGGGGGCGCGGCGGGGAGCTGTTTTTT
CDR3: CASSIDRNIEGMNRGRGGELFF

D: .
size: .
V: TRBV9
length: 16
J: TRBJ2-2
DNA: TGTGCCAGCAGCGTGTTAGACAGACCGGGCACCGGGGAGCTGTTTTTT
CDR3: CASSVLDRPGTGELFF

D: TRBD2
size: few
V: TRBV10-3
length: 12
J: TRBJ2-7
DNA: TGTGCCACTGAGCGGGAGGGCTACGAGCAGTACTTC
CDR3: CATEREGYEQYF

D: .
size: .
V: TRBV27
length: 14
J: TRBJ1-2
DNA: TGTGCCAGCAGATTCCTCCGGGAGCTCTCTGGCTACACCTTC
CDR3: CASRFLRELSGYTF

D: .
size: once
V: TRBV6-5
length: 13
J: TRBJ2-1
DNA: TGTGCCAGCACCCCTGGGCTTTATGGTGAGCAGTTCTTC
CDR3: CASTPGLYGEQFF

D: .
size: .
V: TRBV27
length: 13
J: TRBJ2-2
DNA: TGTGCCAGCAGTGTTATCAGGGGCGGGGAGCTGTTTTTT
CDR3: CASSVIRGGELFF

D: .
size: .
V: TRBV3-1/TRBV3-2
length: 15
J: TRBJ2-1
DNA: TGTGCCAGCAGCCAAGTCTGCGCGGAGGTGGCTGAGCAGTTCTTC
CDR3: CASSQVCAEVAEQFF

D: .
size: .
V: TRBV5-6
length: 14
J: TRBJ2-7
DNA: TGTGCCAGCAGCTCTATACCGAACCAGGACGAGCAGTACTTC
CDR3: CASSSIPNQDEQYF

D: .
size: .
V: TRBV18
length: 13
J: TRBJ2-2
DNA: TGTGCCAGCTCACCACAACCCGGCGGGGAGCTGTTTTTT
CDR3: CASSPQPGGELFF

D: .
size: .
V: TRBV24-1
length: 13
J: TRBJ2-5
DNA: TGTGCCGCAGACGACTACCACCAAGAGACCCAGTACTTC
CDR3: CAADDYHQETQYF

D: TRBD2
size: .
V: TRBV5-1
length: 16
J: TRBJ2-2
DNA: TGCGCCAGCAGCTTGCTTAGCGGGAGTCCCACCGGGGAGCTGTTTTTT
CDR3: CASSLLSGSPTGELFF

D: TRBD2
size: .
V: TRBV19
length: 15
J: TRBJ2-1
DNA: TGTGCCAGTAGTCCTAGCGGGAATGTCGACAATGAGCAGTTCTTC
CDR3: CASSPSGNVDNEQFF

D: TRBD1
size: .
V: TRBV19
length: 15
J: TRBJ2-2
DNA: TGTGCCAGTACCGAAAGACAGGGGTTCACCGGGGAGCTGTTTTTT
CDR3: CASTERQGFTGELFF

D: TRBD1
size: .
V: TRBV5-1
length: 15
J: TRBJ1-6
DNA: TGCGCCAGCAGCTTGGCCGACAGGGGGTATTCACCCCTCCACTTT
CDR3: CASSLADRGYSPLHF

D: TRBD1
size: .
V: TRBV6-1
length: 18
J: TRBJ1-5
DNA: TGTGCCAGCAGTGGAATAGTGGGGACAGGGATTAGCAATCAGCCCCAGCATTTT
CDR3: CASSGIVGTGISNQPQHF

D: TRBD2
size: .
V: TRBV9
length: 14
J: TRBJ2-7
DNA: TGTGCCAGCAGCGCTGGACTAGTGACCTACGAGCAGTACTTC
CDR3: CASSAGLVTYEQYF

D: TRBD2
size: .
V: TRBV7-8
length: 16
J: TRBJ2-3
DNA: TGTGCCAGCAGCTTGAGGACTAGCGCTTACACAGATACGCAGTATTTT
CDR3: CASSLRTSAYTDTQYF

D: TRBD1
size: .
V: TRBV18
length: 17
J: TRBJ2-5
DNA: TGTGCCAGCTCACTTAACCGGGACAGTGTAGGCCAAGAGACCCAGTACTTC
CDR3: CASSLNRDSVGQETQYF

D: TRBD1
size: .
V: TRBV14
length: 15
J: TRBJ1-1
DNA: TGTGCCAGCAGCCAAGTGCAGGGGGCGCGAACTGAAGCTTTCTTT
CDR3: CASSQVQGARTEAFF